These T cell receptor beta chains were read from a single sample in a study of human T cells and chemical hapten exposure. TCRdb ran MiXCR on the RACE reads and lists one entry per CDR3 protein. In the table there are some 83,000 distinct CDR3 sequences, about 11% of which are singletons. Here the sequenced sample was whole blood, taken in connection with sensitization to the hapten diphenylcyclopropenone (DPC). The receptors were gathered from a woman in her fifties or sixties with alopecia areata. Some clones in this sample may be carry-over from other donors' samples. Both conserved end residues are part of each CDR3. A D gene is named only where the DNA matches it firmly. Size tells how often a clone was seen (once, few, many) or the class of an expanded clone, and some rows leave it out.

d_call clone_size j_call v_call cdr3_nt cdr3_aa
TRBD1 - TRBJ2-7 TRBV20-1 TGCAGTGCCCATTACAGGGGCGAGCAGTACTTC CSAHYRGEQYF
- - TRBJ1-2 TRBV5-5 TGTGCCAGCAGCTTGGACTTCTATGGCTACACCTTC CASSLDFYGYTF
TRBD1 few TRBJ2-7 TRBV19 TGTGCCAGTAGTAGACGCCGGGACAGGGTAGTACAAGAGCAGTACTTC CASSRRRDRVVQEQYF
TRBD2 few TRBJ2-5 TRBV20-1 TGCAGTGCTAGAGTAGGGACTAGCGGGGGAGAGACCCAGTACTTC CSARVGTSGGETQYF
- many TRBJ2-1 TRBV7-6 TGTGCCAGCAGCTTATCCGTAGGTCTGTTCACTGAGCAGTTCTTC CASSLSVGLFTEQFF
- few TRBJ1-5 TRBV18 TGTGCCAGCTCACCCACGGCCAATCAGCCCCAGCATTTT CASSPTANQPQHF
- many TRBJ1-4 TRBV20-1 TGCAGTGCTCTTGGTATGGGCGAAAAACTGTTTTTT CSALGMGEKLFF
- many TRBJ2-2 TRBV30 TGTGCCTGGAGTCGTGGATTAGGGACTGAGATACGCGCCGGGGAGCTGTTTTTT CAWSRGLGTEIRAGELFF
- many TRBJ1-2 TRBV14 TGTGCCAGCAGCTCCGGCTGGACCTATGGCTACACCTTC CASSSGWTYGYTF
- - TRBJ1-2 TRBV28 TGTGCCAGCAGGACGGCGGGGAGCTATGGCTACACCTTC CASRTAGSYGYTF
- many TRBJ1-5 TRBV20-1 TGCAGTGCTAGAGATTCCGCGGGGGGCAATCAGCCCCAGCATTTT CSARDSAGGNQPQHF
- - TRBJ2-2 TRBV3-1 TGTGCCAGCAGGGAGGGACCCACCGGCACCGGGGAGCTGTTTTTT CASREGPTGTGELFF
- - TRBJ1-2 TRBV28 TGTGCCAGCAGCCCAGGGCGGGGGGCTCTGGGCTACACCTTC CASSPGRGALGYTF
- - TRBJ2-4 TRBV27 TGTGCCAGCAAAGGGGAATTAGCCAAAAACATTCAGTACTTC CASKGELAKNIQYF
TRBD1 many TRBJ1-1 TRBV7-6 TGTGCCAGCAGCTTCGGACAGGGGAGGGGCACTGAAGCTTTCTTT CASSFGQGRGTEAFF
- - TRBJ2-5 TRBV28 TGTGCCAGCAGTTCTCCCCAGTTGCGGCGATCCTCCCCGGACGCCCAGTACTTC CASSSPQLRRSSPDAQYF
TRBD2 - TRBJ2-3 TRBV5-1 TGCGCCAGTGAGCGGGGGACGGGCACAGATACGCAGTATTTT CASERGTGTDTQYF
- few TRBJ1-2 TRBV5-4 TGTGCCAGCAACTTGGGTGGACAGTACGGCTACACCTTC CASNLGGQYGYTF
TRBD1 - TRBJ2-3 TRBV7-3 TGTGCCAGCAGCTCGAGGACAGGGTCCACAGATACGCAGTATTTT CASSSRTGSTDTQYF
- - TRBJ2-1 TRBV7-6 TGTGCCAGCAGCCGCGGAGTCCCTGGTGAGCAGTTCTTC CASSRGVPGEQFF
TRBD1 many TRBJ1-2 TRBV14 TGTGCCAGCAGCCCTACCCGATCAGGGGGCCATGGCTACACCTTC CASSPTRSGGHGYTF
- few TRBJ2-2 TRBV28 TGTGCCAGCTTTCGCCTGGACACCGGGGAGCTGTTTTTT CASFRLDTGELFF
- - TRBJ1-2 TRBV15 TGTGCCACCAGCAGGCGCCCGAACTATGGCTACACCTTC CATSRRPNYGYTF